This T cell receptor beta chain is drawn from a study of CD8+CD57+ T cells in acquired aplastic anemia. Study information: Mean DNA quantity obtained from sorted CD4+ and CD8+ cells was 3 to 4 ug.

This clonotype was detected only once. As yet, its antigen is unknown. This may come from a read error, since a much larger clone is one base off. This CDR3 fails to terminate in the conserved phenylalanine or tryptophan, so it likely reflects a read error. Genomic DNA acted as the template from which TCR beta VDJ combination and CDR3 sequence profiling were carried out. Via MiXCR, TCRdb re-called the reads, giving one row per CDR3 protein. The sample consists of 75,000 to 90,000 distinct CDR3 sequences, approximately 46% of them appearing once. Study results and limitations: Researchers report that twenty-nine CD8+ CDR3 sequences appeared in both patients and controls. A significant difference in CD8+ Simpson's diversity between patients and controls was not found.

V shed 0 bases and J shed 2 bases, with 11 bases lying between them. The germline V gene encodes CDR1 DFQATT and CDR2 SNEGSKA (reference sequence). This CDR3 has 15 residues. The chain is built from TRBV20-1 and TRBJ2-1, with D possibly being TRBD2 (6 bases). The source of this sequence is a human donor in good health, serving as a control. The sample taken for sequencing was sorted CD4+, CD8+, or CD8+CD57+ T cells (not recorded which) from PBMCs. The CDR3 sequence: CSARDPSAPYNEQFL. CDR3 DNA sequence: TGCAGTGCTAGAGATCCTAGCGCACCCTACAATGAGCAGTTCCTC.